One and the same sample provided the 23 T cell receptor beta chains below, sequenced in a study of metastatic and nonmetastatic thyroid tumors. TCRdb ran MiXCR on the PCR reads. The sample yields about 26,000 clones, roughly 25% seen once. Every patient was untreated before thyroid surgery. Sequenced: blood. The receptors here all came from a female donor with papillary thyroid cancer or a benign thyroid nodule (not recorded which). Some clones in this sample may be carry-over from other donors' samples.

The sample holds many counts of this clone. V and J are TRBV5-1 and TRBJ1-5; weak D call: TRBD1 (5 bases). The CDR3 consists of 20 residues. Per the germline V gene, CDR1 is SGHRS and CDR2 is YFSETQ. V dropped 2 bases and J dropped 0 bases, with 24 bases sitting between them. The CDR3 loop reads CASSFPDSLPLFYSNQPQHF. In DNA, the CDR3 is TGCGCCAGCAGCTTCCCAGACAGCCTCCCGTTATTCTATAGCAATCAGCCCCAGCATTTT.

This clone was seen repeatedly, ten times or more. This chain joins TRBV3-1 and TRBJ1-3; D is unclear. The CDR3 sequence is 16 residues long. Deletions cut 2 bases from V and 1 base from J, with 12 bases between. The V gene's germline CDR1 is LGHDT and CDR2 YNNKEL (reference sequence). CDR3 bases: TGTGCCAGCAGCCAACACACCTCGGGATCTGGAAACACCATATATTTT. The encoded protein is CASSQHTSGSGNTIYF.

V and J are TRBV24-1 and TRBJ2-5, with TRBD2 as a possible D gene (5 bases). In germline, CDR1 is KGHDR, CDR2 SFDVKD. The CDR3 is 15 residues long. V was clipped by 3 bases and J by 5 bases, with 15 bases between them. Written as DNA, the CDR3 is TGTGCCACCAGTGATCACGGGTCACCGGGGGAGACCCAGTACTTC. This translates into CATSDHGSPGETQYF.

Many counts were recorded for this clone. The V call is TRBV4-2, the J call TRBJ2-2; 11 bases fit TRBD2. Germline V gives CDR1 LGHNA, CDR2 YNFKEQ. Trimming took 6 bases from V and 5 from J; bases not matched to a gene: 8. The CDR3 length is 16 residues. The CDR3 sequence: CASRMGLAERTGELFF. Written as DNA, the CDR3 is TGTGCCAGCAGAATGGGACTAGCGGAGAGGACCGGGGAGCTGTTTTTT.

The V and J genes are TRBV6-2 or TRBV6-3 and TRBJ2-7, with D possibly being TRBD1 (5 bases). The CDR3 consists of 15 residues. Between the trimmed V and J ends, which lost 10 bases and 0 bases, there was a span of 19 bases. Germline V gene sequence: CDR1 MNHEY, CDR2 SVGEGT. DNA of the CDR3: TGTGCCATCAAGGTGCGCTCAGGGCCCTCCTACGAGCAGTACTTC. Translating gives CAIKVRSGPSYEQYF.

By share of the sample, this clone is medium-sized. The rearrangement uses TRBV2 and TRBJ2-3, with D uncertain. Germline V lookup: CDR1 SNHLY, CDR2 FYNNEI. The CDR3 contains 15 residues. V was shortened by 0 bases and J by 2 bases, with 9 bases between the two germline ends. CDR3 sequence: CASSEAGQHTDTQYF. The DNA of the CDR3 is TGTGCCAGCAGTGAAGCAGGCCAGCACACAGATACGCAGTATTTT.

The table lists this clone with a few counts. CDR3 in DNA: TGTGCCATCAGCGAAGGTACCGTCAATGAGCAGTTCTTC. Translation: CAISEGTVNEQFF. This sequence joins TRBV10-3 and TRBJ2-1, with D hard to call. The V gene lost 6 bases and the J gene lost 6 bases, with 12 bases spanning the gap. The CDR3 contains 13 residues. Germline V gene lookup returns CDR1 ENHRY and CDR2 SYGVKD.

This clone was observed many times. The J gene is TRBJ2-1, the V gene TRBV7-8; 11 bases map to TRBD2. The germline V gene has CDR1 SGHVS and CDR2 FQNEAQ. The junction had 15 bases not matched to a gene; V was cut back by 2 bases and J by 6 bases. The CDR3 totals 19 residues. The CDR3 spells CASSLLPLVLAGVGNEQFF. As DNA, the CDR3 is TGTGCCAGCAGCTTACTCCCCCTCGTACTAGCGGGAGTAGGCAATGAGCAGTTCTTC.

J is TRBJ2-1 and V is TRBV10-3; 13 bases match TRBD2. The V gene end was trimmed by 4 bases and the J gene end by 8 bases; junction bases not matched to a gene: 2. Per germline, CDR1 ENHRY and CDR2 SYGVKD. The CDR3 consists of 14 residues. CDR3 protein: CAISGTSGRYEQFF. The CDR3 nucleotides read TGTGCCATCAGTGGGACTAGCGGGAGATATGAGCAGTTCTTC.

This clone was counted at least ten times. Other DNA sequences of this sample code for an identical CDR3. CDR3 loop: CASSLSRRIGGSNTEAFF. The CDR3 coding sequence is TGTGCCAGCAGTTTATCCCGCCGGATTGGAGGATCGAACACTGAAGCTTTCTTT. The chain has TRBV28 and TRBJ1-1; unclear D gene. V was clipped by 1 base and J by 1 base, with 19 bases between them. There are 18 residues in the CDR3. Germline lookup yields CDR1 MDHEN and CDR2 SYDVKM.

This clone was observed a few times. For the CDR3, the DNA is TGCGCCAGCAGCTTGCTTGGGCCTTCACCCCTCCACTTT. Residues: CASSLLGPSPLHF. The genes are TRBV5-1 and TRBJ1-6; no clear D. CDR1 and CDR2 (germline): SGHRS, YFSETQ. Between the trimmed V and J ends, which lost 1 base and 9 bases, there was a span of 8 bases. CDR3 size: 13 residues.

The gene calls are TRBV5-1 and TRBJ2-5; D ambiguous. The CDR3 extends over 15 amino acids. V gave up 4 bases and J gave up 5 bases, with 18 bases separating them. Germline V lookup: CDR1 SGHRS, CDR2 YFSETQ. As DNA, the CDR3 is TGCGCCAGCAGCCTTTGTGCGGTAGTGGGGGAGACCCAGTACTTC. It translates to CASSLCAVVGETQYF.

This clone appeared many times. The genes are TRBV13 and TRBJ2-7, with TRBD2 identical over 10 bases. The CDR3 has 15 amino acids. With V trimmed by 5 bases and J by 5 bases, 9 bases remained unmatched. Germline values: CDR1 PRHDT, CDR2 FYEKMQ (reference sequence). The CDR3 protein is CASSLRGTSDDEQYF. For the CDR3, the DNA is TGTGCCAGCAGCCTAAGGGGGACTAGCGACGACGAGCAGTACTTC.

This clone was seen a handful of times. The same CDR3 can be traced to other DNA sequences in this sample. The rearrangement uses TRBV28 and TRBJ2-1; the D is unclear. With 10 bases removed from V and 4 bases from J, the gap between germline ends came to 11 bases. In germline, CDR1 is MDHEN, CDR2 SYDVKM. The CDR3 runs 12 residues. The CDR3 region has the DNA TGTGCCACTATACAGCGTTACAATGAGCAGTTCTTC. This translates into CATIQRYNEQFF.

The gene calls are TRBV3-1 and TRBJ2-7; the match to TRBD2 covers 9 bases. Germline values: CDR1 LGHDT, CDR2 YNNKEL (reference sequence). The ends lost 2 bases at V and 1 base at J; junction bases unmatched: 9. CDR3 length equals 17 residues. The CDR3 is CASSQHGLAQPSYEQYF. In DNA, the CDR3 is TGTGCCAGCAGCCAACACGGACTAGCGCAACCTTCCTACGAGCAGTACTTC.

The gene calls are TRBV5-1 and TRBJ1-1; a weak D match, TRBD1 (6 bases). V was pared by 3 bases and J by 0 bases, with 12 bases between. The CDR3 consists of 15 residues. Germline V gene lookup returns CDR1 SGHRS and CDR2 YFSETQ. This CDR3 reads CASSSVQGMNTEAFF. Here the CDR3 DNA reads TGCGCCAGCAGCTCGGTACAGGGAATGAACACTGAAGCTTTCTTT.

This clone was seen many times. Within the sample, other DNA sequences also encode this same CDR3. CDR3: CASSLVEETQYF. The CDR3 nucleotides read TGTGCCAGCAGTCTCGTCGAAGAGACCCAGTACTTC. The rearrangement uses TRBV12-3 or TRBV12-4 and TRBJ2-5, with D uncertain. Trimming shortened V by 5 bases and J by 3 bases, and 7 bases separated the two germline ends. The CDR3 has 12 amino acids.

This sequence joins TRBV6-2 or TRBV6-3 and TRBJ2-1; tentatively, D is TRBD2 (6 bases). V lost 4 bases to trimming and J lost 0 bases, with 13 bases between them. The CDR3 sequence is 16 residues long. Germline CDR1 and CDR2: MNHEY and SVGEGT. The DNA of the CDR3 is TGTGCCAGCAGTTCAAAGCGGGCAAACTCCTACAATGAGCAGTTCTTC. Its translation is CASSSKRANSYNEQFF.

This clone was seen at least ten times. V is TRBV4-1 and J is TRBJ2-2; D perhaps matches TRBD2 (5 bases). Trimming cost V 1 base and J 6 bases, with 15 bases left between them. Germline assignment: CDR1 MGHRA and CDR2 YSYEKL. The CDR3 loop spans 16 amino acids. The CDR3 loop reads CASSQAAGRDSGELFF. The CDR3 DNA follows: TGCGCCAGCAGCCAAGCGGCAGGACGGGATTCCGGGGAGCTGTTTTTT.

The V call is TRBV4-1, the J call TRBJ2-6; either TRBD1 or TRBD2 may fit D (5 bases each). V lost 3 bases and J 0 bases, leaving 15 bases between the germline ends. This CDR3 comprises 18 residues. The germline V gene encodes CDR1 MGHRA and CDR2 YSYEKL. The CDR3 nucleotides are TGCGCCAGCAGCCAGGGGGAGCGTTTCTACTCTGGGGCCAACGTCCTGACTTTC. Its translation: CASSQGERFYSGANVLTF.

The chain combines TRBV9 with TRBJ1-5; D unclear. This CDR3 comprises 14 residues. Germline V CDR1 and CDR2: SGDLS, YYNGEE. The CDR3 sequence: CVRSVEGNYEPQHF. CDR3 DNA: TGTGTCAGAAGCGTAGAGGGAAACTACGAGCCCCAGCATTTT.

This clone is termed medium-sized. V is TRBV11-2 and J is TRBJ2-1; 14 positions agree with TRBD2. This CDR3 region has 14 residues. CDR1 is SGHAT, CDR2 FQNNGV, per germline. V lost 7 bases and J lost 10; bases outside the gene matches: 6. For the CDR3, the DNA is TGTGCCAGCACGGGACTAGCGGGAGTCCGAGAGCAGTTCTTC. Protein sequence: CASTGLAGVREQFF.

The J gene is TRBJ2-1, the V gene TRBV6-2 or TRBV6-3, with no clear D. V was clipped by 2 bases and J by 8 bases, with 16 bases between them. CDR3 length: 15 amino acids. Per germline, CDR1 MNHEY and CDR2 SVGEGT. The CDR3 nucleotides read TGTGCCAGCAGTTACGGATGGCGAGCGACGGATGAGCAGTTCTTC. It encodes CASSYGWRATDEQFF.